One and the same sample provided the 21 T cell receptor beta chains below, sequenced in a study of CXCR3-negative and CXCR3-positive naive CD8 T cells. Study findings and constraints: Naive cells that were CXCR3-positive had more hydrophobic TRB CDR3s (compared with CXCR3-negative naive cells).

UMI labels and 5' RACE were used to prepare the TRB cDNA libraries. TCRdb re-called the 5' RACE reads, yielding one record per CDR3 amino acid sequence without DNA. The sample data list around 140,000 distinct CDR3 sequences. These receptors' antigens are unknown. The sample taken for sequencing was naive CXCR3+ CD8+ T cells from blood. The subset was: CD45RO-CCR7+CD27+CD95- naive CD8+ T cells expressing CXCR3 (TNR3+). The receptors stem from a human donor in good health. Some clones in this sample may be carry-over from other donors' samples.

The chain joins TRBV29-1 to TRBJ2-2; TCRdb's D gene call, TRBD2, goes unchecked for lack of DNA. The CDR3 is made up of 14 amino acids. From germline, CDR1 is SQVTM and CDR2 ANQGSEA. The CDR3 region is CSAEGLRVTGELFF.

The genes are TRBV27 and TRBJ2-7; TCRdb picks TRBD1, but there is no DNA to check that call. CDR3 length: 13 residues. Germline V lookup: CDR1 MNHEY, CDR2 SMNVEV (reference sequence). CDR3 amino acids: CASSLLGPSEQYF.

V gene TRBV4-2 combines with J gene TRBJ2-1; as DNA is missing, the TRBD1 call by TCRdb cannot be tested. This CDR3 region has 17 residues. Germline V gene lookup returns CDR1 LGHNA and CDR2 YNFKEQ. CDR3 sequence: CASSQDGAGDYYNEQFF.

This chain links TRBV25-1 with TRBJ1-5; the D call from TCRdb, TRBD1, cannot be confirmed without DNA. The germline gives CDR1 MGHDK, CDR2 SYGVNS. The CDR3 runs 13 residues. Here the CDR3 reads CASSELGDQPQHF.

This chain joins TRBV19 and TRBJ1-1. The CDR3 is 12 amino acids. Germline V lookup: CDR1 LNHDA, CDR2 SQIVND (reference sequence). CDR3 region: CASREGNTEAFF.

This sequence joins TRBV4-3 and TRBJ2-1; the TRBD1 assignment by TCRdb is unverifiable without DNA. CDR3 length equals 15 residues. Germline values: CDR1 LGHNA, CDR2 YSLEER. The CDR3 protein is CASGQDSGGYNEQFF.

This chain's CDR3 is CASSQLAGEGYEQYF. V is TRBV4-2 and J is TRBJ2-7; checking the TCRdb D call of TRBD2 is not possible without DNA. Germline loops: CDR1 LGHNA, CDR2 YNFKEQ. This CDR3 comprises 15 residues.

CDR3 protein: CASSLLSRGTEAFF. The V and J genes are TRBV7-3 and TRBJ1-1; as DNA is missing, the TRBD1 call by TCRdb cannot be tested. Looked up from germline, CDR1 is SGHTA and CDR2 is FQGTGA. This CDR3 has 14 amino acids.

CDR3 sequence: CASSLGPRGSYNEQFF. The rearrangement joins TRBV12-3 or TRBV12-4 to TRBJ2-1. The CDR3 consists of 16 residues.

This rearrangement joins TRBV11-3 to TRBJ2-2; absent DNA, TCRdb's TRBD1 call cannot be checked. CDR1 and CDR2 (germline): SGHNT, YENEEA. The CDR3 is 13 residues long. CDR3 amino acids: CASSWTGTGELFF.

The CDR3 is CASSQAPGRKNEKLFF. The rearrangement joins TRBV7-9 to TRBJ1-4. The CDR3 contains 16 residues. CDR1 is SEHNR and CDR2 is FQNEAQ in the germline V gene (reference sequence).

The chain carries TRBV4-1 and TRBJ2-1. CDR3 length: 13 amino acids. Germline CDR1 is MGHRA and CDR2 is YSYEKL. CDR3 loop: CASSQGPSNEQFF.

This rearrangement joins TRBV19 to TRBJ2-7; TCRdb's D call, TRBD1, is unchecked because there is no DNA. Germline lookup yields CDR1 LNHDA and CDR2 SQIVND (reference sequence). This CDR3 has 15 residues. CDR3 region: CASSPRWRDTYEQYF.

The genes are TRBV13 and TRBJ2-1; the D call of TRBD2 rests on TCRdb alone, since no DNA is present to check it. CDR1 and CDR2 from the germline V gene are PRHDT and FYEKMQ (reference sequence). The CDR3 contains 15 residues. CDR3 residues: CASSKKVTSADEQFF.

The rearrangement joins TRBV29-1 to TRBJ2-1; TCRdb reports TRBD2, a call that lacks DNA to check it against. CDR3 size: 13 residues. Germline values: CDR1 SQVTM, CDR2 ANQGSEA. The CDR3 sequence is CSVALAGSNEQFF.

This chain joins TRBV6-2 or TRBV6-3 and TRBJ1-1; TCRdb names TRBD1, which stays unverified in the absence of DNA. CDR3 length: 15 residues. Germline lookup yields CDR1 MNHEY and CDR2 SVGEGT. This chain's CDR3 is CASSDTGTPNTEAFF.

The rearrangement uses TRBV10-3 and TRBJ1-1; TCRdb's D call of TRBD1 is untestable without DNA. Germline lookup yields CDR1 ENHRY and CDR2 SYGVKD. The CDR3 runs to 14 residues. CDR3 sequence reads: CAISDRDVNTEAFF.

This rearrangement joins TRBV4-1 to TRBJ2-7. The CDR3 length is 13 residues. Germline CDR1 MGHRA, CDR2 YSYEKL. CDR3 region: CASSQESTYEQYF.

The CDR3: CSVIRLGGATQETQYF. The chain joins TRBV29-1 to TRBJ2-5; TCRdb picks TRBD1, but there is no DNA to check that call. Germline V gene sequence: CDR1 SQVTM, CDR2 ANQGSEA. CDR3 size: 16 residues. The entire variable domain, with the rest obtained from reference TRBV29-1 and TRBJ2-5, is as follows: SAVISQKPSRDICQRGTSLTIQCQVDSQVTMMFWYRQQPGQSLTLIATANQGSEATYESGFVIDKFPISRPNLTFSTLTVSNMSPEDSSIYLCSVIRLGGATQETQYFGPGTRLLVL.

This chain connects TRBV29-1 to TRBJ2-7; TCRdb outputs TRBD2, but without DNA this stays unchecked. CDR1 is SQVTM, CDR2 ANQGSEA, per germline. This CDR3 has 13 amino acids. The CDR3 sequence: CSAQGTVNYEQYF.

The chain carries TRBV10-2 and TRBJ2-3; TCRdb names TRBD1, which stays unverified in the absence of DNA. The CDR3 runs 14 residues. Germline assignment: CDR1 WSHSY and CDR2 SAAADI. The CDR3 here is CATTEGVGTDTQYF.